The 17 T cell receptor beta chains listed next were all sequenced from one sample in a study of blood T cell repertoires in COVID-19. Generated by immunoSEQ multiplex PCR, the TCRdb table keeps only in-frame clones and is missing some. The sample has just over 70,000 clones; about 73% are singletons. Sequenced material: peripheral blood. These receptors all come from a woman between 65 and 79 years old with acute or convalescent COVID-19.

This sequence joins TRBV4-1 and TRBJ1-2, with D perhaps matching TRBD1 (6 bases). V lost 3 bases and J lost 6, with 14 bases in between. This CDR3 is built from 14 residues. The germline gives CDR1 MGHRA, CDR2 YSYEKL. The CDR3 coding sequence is TGCGCCAGCAGCCACCCACAGGGATTAAATGGCTACACCTTC. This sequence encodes CASSHPQGLNGYTF.

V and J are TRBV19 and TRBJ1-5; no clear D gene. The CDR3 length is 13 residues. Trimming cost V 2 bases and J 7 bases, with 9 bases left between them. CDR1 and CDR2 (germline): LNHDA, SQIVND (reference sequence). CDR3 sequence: CASSIRPRQPQHF. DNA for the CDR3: TGTGCCAGTAGTATAAGGCCGAGGCAGCCCCAGCATTTT.

The CDR3 nucleotides are TGTGCCAGCAGTTTAGCGGGGTACGAGCAGTACTTC. This encodes CASSLAGYEQYF. The genes are TRBV6-5 and TRBJ2-7, with 8 nucleotides matching TRBD2. Per the germline V gene, CDR1 is MNHEY and CDR2 is SVGAGI. The J segment lost 4 bases and the V segment lost 4 bases, leaving 0 bases of the junction unmatched. The CDR3 contains 12 residues.

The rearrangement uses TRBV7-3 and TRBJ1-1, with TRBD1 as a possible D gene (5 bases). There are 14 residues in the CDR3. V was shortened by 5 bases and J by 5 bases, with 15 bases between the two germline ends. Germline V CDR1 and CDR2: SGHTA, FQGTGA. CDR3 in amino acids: CASSPTGGNTEAFF. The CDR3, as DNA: TGTGCCAGCAGCCCGACCGGGGGAAATACTGAAGCTTTCTTT.

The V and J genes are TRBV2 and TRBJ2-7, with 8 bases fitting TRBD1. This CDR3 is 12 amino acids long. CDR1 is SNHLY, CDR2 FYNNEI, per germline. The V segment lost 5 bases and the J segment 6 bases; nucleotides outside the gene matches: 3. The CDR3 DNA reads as TGTGCCAGCAGTCGACAGGGGTTCGAGCAGTACTTC. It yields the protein CASSRQGFEQYF.

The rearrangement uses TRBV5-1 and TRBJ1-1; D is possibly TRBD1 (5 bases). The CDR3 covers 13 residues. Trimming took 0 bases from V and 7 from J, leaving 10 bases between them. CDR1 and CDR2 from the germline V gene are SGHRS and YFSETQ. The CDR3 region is CASSLVRVDEAFF. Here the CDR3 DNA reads TGCGCCAGCAGCTTGGTCAGGGTGGATGAAGCTTTCTTT.

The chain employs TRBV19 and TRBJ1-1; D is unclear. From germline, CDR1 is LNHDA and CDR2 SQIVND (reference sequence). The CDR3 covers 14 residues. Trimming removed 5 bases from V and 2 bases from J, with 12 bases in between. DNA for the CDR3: TGTGCCAGTAGTGTGGGCCAACCAAACACTGAAGCTTTCTTT. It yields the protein CASSVGQPNTEAFF.

CDR3 amino acids: CASTPGQLYGYTF. Here the CDR3 DNA reads TGTGCCAGCACTCCGGGACAGCTATATGGCTACACCTTC. The chain joins TRBV6-5 to TRBJ1-2, with 7 nucleotides matching TRBD1. V gave up 7 bases and J gave up 5 bases; unmatched junction bases: 7. The CDR3 is 13 amino acids. The germline CDR1 and CDR2 sequences are MNHEY and SVGAGI.

The CDR3 coding sequence is TGCAGTGCTAGTCCCCTAGCGGGGACCTACGAGCAGTACTTC. Protein product: CSASPLAGTYEQYF. V is TRBV20-1 and J is TRBJ2-7; the match to TRBD2 covers 9 bases. The length of the CDR3 is 14 residues. V lost 3 bases, J lost 2 bases, and 5 bases stayed unmatched. CDR1 is DFQATT and CDR2 is SNEGSKA in the germline V gene (reference sequence).

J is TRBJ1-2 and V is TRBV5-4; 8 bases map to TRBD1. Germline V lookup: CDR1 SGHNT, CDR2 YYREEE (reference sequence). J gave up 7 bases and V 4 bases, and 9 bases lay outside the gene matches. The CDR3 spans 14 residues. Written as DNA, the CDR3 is TGTGCCAGCAGCACCGGGACAGGAGCGGGTGGCTACACCTTC. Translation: CASSTGTGAGGYTF.

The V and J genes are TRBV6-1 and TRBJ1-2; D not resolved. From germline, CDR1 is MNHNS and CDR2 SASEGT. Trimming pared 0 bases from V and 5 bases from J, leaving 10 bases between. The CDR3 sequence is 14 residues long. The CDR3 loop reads CASSEASGPYGYTF. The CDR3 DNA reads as TGTGCCAGCAGTGAAGCGAGCGGACCTTATGGCTACACCTTC.

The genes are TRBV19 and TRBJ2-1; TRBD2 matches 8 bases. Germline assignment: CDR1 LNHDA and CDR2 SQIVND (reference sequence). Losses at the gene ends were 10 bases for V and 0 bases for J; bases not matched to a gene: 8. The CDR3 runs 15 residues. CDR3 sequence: CATRGGGISYNEQFF. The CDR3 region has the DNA TGTGCCACCAGAGGCGGGGGGATCTCCTACAATGAGCAGTTCTTC.

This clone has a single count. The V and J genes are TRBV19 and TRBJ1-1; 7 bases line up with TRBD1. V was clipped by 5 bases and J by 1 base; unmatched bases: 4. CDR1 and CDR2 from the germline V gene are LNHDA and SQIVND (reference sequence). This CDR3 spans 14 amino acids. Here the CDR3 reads CASSPRTGNTEAFF. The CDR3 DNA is TGTGCCAGTAGTCCTCGGACAGGGAACACTGAAGCTTTCTTT.

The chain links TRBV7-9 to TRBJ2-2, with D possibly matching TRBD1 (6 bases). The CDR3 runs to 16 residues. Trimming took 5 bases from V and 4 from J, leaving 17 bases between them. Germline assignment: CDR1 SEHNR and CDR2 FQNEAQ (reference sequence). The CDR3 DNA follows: TGTGCCAGCAGCCAACCGACAGGAACAACCACCGGGGAGCTGTTTTTT. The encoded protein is CASSQPTGTTTGELFF.

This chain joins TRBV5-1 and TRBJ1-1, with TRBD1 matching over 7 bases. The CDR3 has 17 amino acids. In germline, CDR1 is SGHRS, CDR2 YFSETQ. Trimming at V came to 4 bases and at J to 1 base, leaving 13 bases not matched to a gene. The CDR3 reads CASSPLQQGGANTEAFF. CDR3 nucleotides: TGCGCCAGCAGCCCTCTCCAGCAGGGGGGAGCGAACACTGAAGCTTTCTTT.

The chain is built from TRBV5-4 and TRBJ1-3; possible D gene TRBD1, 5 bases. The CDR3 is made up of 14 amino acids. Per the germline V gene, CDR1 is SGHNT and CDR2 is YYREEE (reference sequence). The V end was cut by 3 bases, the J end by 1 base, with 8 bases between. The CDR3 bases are TGTGCCAGCAGCTCCGACAGTTCTGGAAACACCATATATTTT. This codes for CASSSDSSGNTIYF.

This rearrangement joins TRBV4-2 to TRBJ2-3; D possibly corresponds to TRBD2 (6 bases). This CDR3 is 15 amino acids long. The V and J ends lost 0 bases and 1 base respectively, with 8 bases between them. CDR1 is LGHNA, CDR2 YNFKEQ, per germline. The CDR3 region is CASSQESGGTDTQYF. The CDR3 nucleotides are TGTGCCAGCAGCCAAGAATCGGGAGGCACAGATACGCAGTATTTT.